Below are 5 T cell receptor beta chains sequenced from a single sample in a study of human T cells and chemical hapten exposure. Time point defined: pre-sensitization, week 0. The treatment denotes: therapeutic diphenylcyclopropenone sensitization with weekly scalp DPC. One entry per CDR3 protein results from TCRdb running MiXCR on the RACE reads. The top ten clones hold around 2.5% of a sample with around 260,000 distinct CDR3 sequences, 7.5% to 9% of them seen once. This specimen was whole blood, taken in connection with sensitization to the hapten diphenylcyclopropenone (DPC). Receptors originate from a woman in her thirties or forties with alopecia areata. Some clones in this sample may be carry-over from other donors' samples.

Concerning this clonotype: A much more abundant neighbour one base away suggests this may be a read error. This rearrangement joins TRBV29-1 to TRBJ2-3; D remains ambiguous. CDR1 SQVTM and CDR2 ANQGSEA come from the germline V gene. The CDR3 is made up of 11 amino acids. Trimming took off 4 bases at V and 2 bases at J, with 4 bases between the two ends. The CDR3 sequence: CSVAPTDTQYF. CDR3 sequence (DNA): TGCAGCGTTGCTCCCACAGATACGCAGTATTTT.

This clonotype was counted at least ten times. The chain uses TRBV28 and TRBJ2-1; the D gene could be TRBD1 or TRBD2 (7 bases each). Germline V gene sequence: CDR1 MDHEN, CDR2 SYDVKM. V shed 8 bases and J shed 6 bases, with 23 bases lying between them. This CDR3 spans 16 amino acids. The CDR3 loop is CASQGGREPLANEQFF. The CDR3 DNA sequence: TGTGCCAGCCAGGGGGGGCGAGAACCCCTAGCCAATGAGCAGTTCTTC.

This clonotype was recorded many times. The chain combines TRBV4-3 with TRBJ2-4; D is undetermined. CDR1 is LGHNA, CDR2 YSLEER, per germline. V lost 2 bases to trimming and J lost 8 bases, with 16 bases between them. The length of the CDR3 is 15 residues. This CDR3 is CASSQNPGSSDIQYF. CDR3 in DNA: TGCGCCAGCAGCCAAAACCCCGGGTCCTCCGACATTCAGTACTTC.

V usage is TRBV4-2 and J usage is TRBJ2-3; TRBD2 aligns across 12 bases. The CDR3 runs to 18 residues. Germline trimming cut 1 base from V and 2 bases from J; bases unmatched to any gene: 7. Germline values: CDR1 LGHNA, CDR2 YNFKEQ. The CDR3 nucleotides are TGTGCCAGCAGCCAAGTGGGGGCTAGCGGGAGGGCCACAGATACGCAGTATTTT. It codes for CASSQVGASGRATDTQYF.

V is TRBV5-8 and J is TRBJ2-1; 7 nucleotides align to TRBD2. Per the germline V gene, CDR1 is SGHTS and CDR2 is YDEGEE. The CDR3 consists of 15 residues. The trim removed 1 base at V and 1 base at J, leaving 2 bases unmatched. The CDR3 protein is CASSLSSGSYNEQFF. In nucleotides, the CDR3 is TGTGCCAGCAGCTTGTCTAGCGGATCCTACAATGAGCAGTTCTTC.